This TCR beta chain was recorded in a study of early T cells in non-severe SARS-CoV-2 infection. Looking at the study overall: Sequencing of unsorted whole blood was done on bulk RNA, leaving chains unpaired. Regarding the study as a whole: There was a bias toward anti-spike CD8 responses in VDJdb matching, which missed private and CD4 specificities.

Unique molecular identifiers (one per individual cDNA molecule) were attached. TCRdb reprocessed the 5' RACE reads with MiXCR, giving one entry per CDR3 protein. Here the sample spans roughly 66,000 distinct CDR3 sequences, roughly 9% being singletons. Deletions cut 0 bases from V and 4 bases from J, with 10 bases between. The CDR3 extends over 15 amino acids. The germline gives CDR1 SGDLS, CDR2 YYNGEE. This clonotype was counted a few times. What it recognizes is unknown. The gene calls are TRBV9 and TRBJ1-4; D not resolved. Sequencing used whole blood. The clonotype comes from an adult who was a healthcare worker with PCR-confirmed SARS-CoV-2 infection or an uninfected control (not recorded which). The chain's CDR3 is CASSVEGLDNEKLFF. The CDR3 DNA follows: TGTGCCAGCAGCGTAGAAGGACTGGATAATGAAAAACTGTTTTTT.